Below, 24 T cell receptor beta chains from the same sample are listed, as sequenced in a study of cytomegalovirus exposure and HLA in healthy donors. Some clones are missing from TCRdb's copy, which holds only in-frame ones; the method was immunoSEQ multiplex PCR. The data show roughly 110,000 clones, around 89% seen once. The sequencing input was PBMCs. Receptor source: a woman between 18 and 30 years old in good health and CMV-seropositive.

The chain combines TRBV7-9 with TRBJ2-3, with a tentative D call TRBD1 (5 bases). Trimming took off 2 bases at V and 5 bases at J, with 17 bases between the two ends. The CDR3 loop spans 16 amino acids. Germline lookup yields CDR1 SEHNR and CDR2 FQNEAQ (reference sequence). The CDR3, as DNA: TGTGCCAGCAGCTTAATAATGGGGCCAGTCGTAGATACGCAGTATTTT. Translation: CASSLIMGPVVDTQYF.

The CDR3: CASSPITGGDYGYTF. CDR3 DNA sequence: TGTGCCAGCAGCCCGATTACAGGGGGGGACTATGGCTACACCTTC. The chain uses TRBV7-6 and TRBJ1-2; TRBD1 matches at 8 bases. This CDR3 is built from 15 residues. V lost 5 bases, J lost 3 bases, and 8 bases stayed unmatched. CDR1 and CDR2 (germline): SGHVS, FNYEAQ.

The chain employs TRBV18 and TRBJ2-5; TRBD2 agrees at 7 bases. J was trimmed by 5 bases and V by 3 bases; bases with no gene match: 9. The CDR3 spans 15 residues. Germline V gives CDR1 KGHSH, CDR2 LQKENI. DNA for the CDR3: TGTGCCAGCTCACCGGAGTTGACTAGCAGGGAGACCCAGTACTTC. Amino acid sequence: CASSPELTSRETQYF.

V and J are TRBV20-1 and TRBJ2-7, with D unresolved. With 5 bases removed from V and 2 bases from J, the gap between germline ends came to 7 bases. This CDR3 comprises 11 residues. Looked up from germline, CDR1 is DFQATT and CDR2 is SNEGSKA (reference sequence). CDR3 coding DNA: TGCAGTGCTCTACTTCCCTACGAGCAGTACTTC. Amino acid sequence: CSALLPYEQYF.

The chain has TRBV27 and TRBJ2-7; 8 bases map to TRBD1. This CDR3 contains 12 residues. The V and J ends lost 2 bases and 13 bases, in that order; junction bases with no gene match: 7. Looked up from germline, CDR1 is MNHEY and CDR2 is SMNVEV (reference sequence). The CDR3: CASSLRTGNVYF. CDR3 nucleotide sequence: TGTGCCAGCAGTTTACGGACAGGGAATGTTTACTTC.

The V and J genes are TRBV21-1 and TRBJ1-5. TRBV21-1 is a pseudogene segment. The CDR3 covers 16 residues. The CDR3 bases are TGTGCCAGCAGCAACCGCGGGCCTTCTAGGGCTCAGCCCCAGCATTTT. This gives the protein CASSNRGPSRAQPQHF.

This chain joins TRBV9 and TRBJ2-5, with TRBD1 matching 9 bases. J gave up 7 bases and V 0 bases, and 4 bases lay outside the gene matches. The length of the CDR3 is 14 residues. Germline assignment: CDR1 SGDLS and CDR2 YYNGEE. This chain's CDR3 is CASSVEGQGSTQYF. In DNA, the CDR3 is TGTGCCAGCAGCGTAGAGGGACAGGGTTCGACCCAGTACTTC.

The V call is TRBV5-6, the J call TRBJ1-5, with 7 positions matching TRBD1. The CDR3 consists of 16 residues. With 7 bases clipped from V and 11 bases from J, the junction kept 21 bases outside the gene matches. Germline V lookup: CDR1 SGHDT, CDR2 YYEEEE. Here the CDR3 reads CASSYRDRGAGGAQHF. Here the CDR3 DNA reads TGTGCCAGCTCCTACCGGGACAGAGGCGCTGGGGGAGCCCAGCATTTT.

The chain carries TRBV4-3 and TRBJ1-2, with 7 bases aligning to TRBD1. The CDR3 covers 15 residues. Germline lookup yields CDR1 LGHNA and CDR2 YSLEER. V shed 1 base, J shed 2 bases, and the junction held 4 bases outside the gene matches. CDR3: CASSQVGRGNYGYTF. DNA of the CDR3: TGCGCCAGCAGCCAAGTGGGCAGGGGGAACTATGGCTACACCTTC.

This clone has just one count. V is TRBV7-9 and J is TRBJ2-3, with D perhaps TRBD1 (6 bases). The CDR3 consists of 14 residues. Trimming cost V 5 bases and J 2 bases, with 11 bases left between them. CDR1 and CDR2 (germline): SEHNR, FQNEAQ (reference sequence). Here the CDR3 DNA reads TGTGCCAGCAGCCCCGGACAGTTCACAGATACGCAGTATTTT. Translated, it gives CASSPGQFTDTQYF.

This clone was picked up a small number of times. The chain joins TRBV19 to TRBJ1-5; D is unclear. V was shortened by 5 bases and J by 1 base, with 9 bases between the two germline ends. The CDR3 loop spans 14 amino acids. The V gene's germline CDR1 is LNHDA and CDR2 SQIVND (reference sequence). CDR3 in DNA: TGTGCCAGTAGTTACAAAAAAAGCAATCAGCCCCAGCATTTT. This codes for CASSYKKSNQPQHF.

The rearrangement joins TRBV27 to TRBJ2-4, with D possibly matching TRBD2 (5 bases). The CDR3 is made up of 15 amino acids. V gave up 5 bases and J gave up 7 bases, with 18 bases separating them. Germline CDR1 MNHEY, CDR2 SMNVEV (reference sequence). CDR3 DNA sequence: TGTGCCAGCAGTCAAGGCGGGCCGTACAAGAACATTCAGTACTTC. This translates into CASSQGGPYKNIQYF.

The V and J genes are TRBV29-1 and TRBJ1-6; 8 nucleotides align to TRBD1. The CDR3 covers 13 residues. The germline CDR1 and CDR2 sequences are SQVTM and ANQGSEA. Germline trimming cut 6 bases from V and 6 bases from J; bases unmatched to any gene: 4. CDR3 protein: CSVGQDGNSPLHF. The CDR3 bases are TGCAGCGTGGGACAGGACGGTAATTCACCCCTCCACTTT. Combining the CDR3 with reference TRBV29-1 and TRBJ1-6 gives the whole variable domain SAVISQKPSRDICQRGTSLTIQCQVDSQVTMMFWYRQQPGQSLTLIATANQGSEATYESGFVIDKFPISRPNLTFSTLTVSNMSPEDSSIYLCSVGQDGNSPLHFGNGTRLTVT.

The gene calls are TRBV27 and TRBJ2-2; no firm D call. The germline V and J ends were trimmed by 3 bases and 5 bases, with 7 bases remaining between them. Germline V gene sequence: CDR1 MNHEY, CDR2 SMNVEV (reference sequence). The CDR3 has 13 amino acids. The CDR3 bases are TGTGCCAGCAGTTTGTCGTTAACCGGGGAGCTGTTTTTT. Residues: CASSLSLTGELFF.

This clone appeared a single time. The chain has TRBV5-1 and TRBJ2-5, with D unresolved. The CDR3 is 15 amino acids. V was trimmed by 2 bases and J by 2 bases, leaving 13 bases between them. Germline values: CDR1 SGHRS, CDR2 YFSETQ. CDR3: CASSFHRVGQETQYF. The CDR3 bases are TGCGCCAGCAGCTTCCATCGGGTCGGACAAGAGACCCAGTACTTC.

The CDR3: CASSDRVGYTF. For the CDR3, the DNA is TGTGCCAGCAGTGACAGGGTTGGCTACACCTTC. This chain connects TRBV28 to TRBJ1-2; 7 bases match TRBD1. CDR3 length: 11 residues. Unmatched junction bases numbered 1, after V lost 5 bases and J lost 7 bases. Looked up from germline, CDR1 is MDHEN and CDR2 is SYDVKM.

This chain links TRBV19 with TRBJ1-6; a possible D gene is TRBD1 (6 bases). Trimming removed 3 bases from V and 10 bases from J, with 13 bases in between. The germline CDR1 and CDR2 sequences are LNHDA and SQIVND (reference sequence). The CDR3 sequence is 14 residues long. As DNA, the CDR3 is TGTGCCAGTAGTATCGGACAGACAACCTCACCCCTCCACTTT. Amino acid sequence: CASSIGQTTSPLHF.

This rearrangement joins TRBV28 to TRBJ1-2; 10 bases map to TRBD1. Germline loops: CDR1 MDHEN, CDR2 SYDVKM. The length of the CDR3 is 14 residues. V shed 1 base and J 8 bases; nucleotides not matched to a gene: 4. CDR3: CASSLSGTGAGYTF. CDR3 in DNA: TGTGCCAGCAGTTTATCGGGGACAGGGGCAGGCTACACCTTC.

This chain links TRBV9 with TRBJ2-5, with D tentatively TRBD2 (6 bases). Trimming took off 6 bases at V and 4 bases at J, with 19 bases between the two ends. The germline gives CDR1 SGDLS, CDR2 YYNGEE. The CDR3 spans 15 residues. Here the CDR3 DNA reads TGTGCCAGCATCATCGGGTCGGGGGTGTTAGAGACCCAGTACTTC. It encodes CASIIGSGVLETQYF.

The CDR3 is CASTRDRDEKLFF. The CDR3 region has the DNA TGTGCCAGCACTCGGGACAGGGATGAAAAACTGTTTTTT. J is TRBJ1-4 and V is TRBV25-1, with 9 bases matching TRBD1. The germline gives CDR1 MGHDK, CDR2 SYGVNS. V was pared by 7 bases and J by 6 bases, with 3 bases of the junction left unmatched. The length of the CDR3 is 13 residues.

V and J are TRBV11-1 and TRBJ2-1; D gene ambiguous. Trimming pared 0 bases from V and 10 bases from J, leaving 4 bases between. The CDR3 has 11 residues. In germline, CDR1 is SGHAT, CDR2 FQDESV (reference sequence). This CDR3 reads CASSLASEQFF. In DNA form, the CDR3 reads TGTGCCAGCAGCTTAGCAAGCGAGCAGTTCTTC.

This rearrangement joins TRBV5-1 to TRBJ2-2; 9 bases fit TRBD1. This CDR3 has 15 amino acids. The germline V gene has CDR1 SGHRS and CDR2 YFSETQ. V lost 3 bases to trimming and J lost 4 bases; unmatched junction nucleotides: 4. The CDR3 nucleotides read TGCGCCAGCAGCTCACAGGGGGCGGTCACCGGGGAGCTGTTTTTT. Translation: CASSSQGAVTGELFF.

The chain links TRBV4-1 to TRBJ1-5; perhaps TRBD1 as D (6 bases). Germline assignment: CDR1 MGHRA and CDR2 YSYEKL. The CDR3 is 16 residues long. V lost 1 base, J lost 3 bases, and 13 bases lay in between. In nucleotides, the CDR3 is TGCGCCAGCAGCCAAGCCTTCGGACAGATCAATCAGCCCCAGCATTTT. Its protein product is CASSQAFGQINQPQHF.

The chain links TRBV4-2 to TRBJ2-3, with D tentatively TRBD2 (5 bases). CDR3 length: 15 amino acids. Trimming took off 2 bases at V and 2 bases at J, with 11 bases between the two ends. In germline, CDR1 is LGHNA, CDR2 YNFKEQ. CDR3 in DNA: TGTGCCAGCAGCCAACCGAAGCGGCCCACAGATACGCAGTATTTT. It is translated as CASSQPKRPTDTQYF.